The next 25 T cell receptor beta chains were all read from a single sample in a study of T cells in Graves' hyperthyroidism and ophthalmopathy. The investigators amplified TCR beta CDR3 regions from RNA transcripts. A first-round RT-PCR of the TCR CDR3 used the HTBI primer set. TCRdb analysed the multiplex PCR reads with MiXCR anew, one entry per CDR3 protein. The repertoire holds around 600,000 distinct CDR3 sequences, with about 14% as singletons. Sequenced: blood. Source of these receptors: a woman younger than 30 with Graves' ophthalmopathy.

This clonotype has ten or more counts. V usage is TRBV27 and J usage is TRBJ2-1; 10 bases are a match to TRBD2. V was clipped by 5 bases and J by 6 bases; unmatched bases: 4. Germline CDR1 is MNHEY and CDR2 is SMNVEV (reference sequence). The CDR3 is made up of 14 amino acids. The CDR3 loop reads CASSPGTSVNEQFF. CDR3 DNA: TGTGCCAGCAGTCCCGGGACTAGCGTCAATGAGCAGTTCTTC.

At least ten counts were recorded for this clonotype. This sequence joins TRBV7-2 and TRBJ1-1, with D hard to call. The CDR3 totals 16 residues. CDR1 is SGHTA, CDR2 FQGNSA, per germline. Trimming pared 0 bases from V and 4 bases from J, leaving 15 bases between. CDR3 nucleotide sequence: TGTGCCAGCAGCTTAGCGATATCGTCCGGCGGCACTGAAGCTTTCTTT. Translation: CASSLAISSGGTEAFF.

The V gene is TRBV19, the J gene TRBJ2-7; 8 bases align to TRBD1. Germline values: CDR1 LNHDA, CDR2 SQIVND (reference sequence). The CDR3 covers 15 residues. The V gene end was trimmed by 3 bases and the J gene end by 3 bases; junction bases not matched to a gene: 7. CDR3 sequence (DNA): TGTGCCAGTAGTATTTTCCGGACAGGGAACTACGAGCAGTACTTC. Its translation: CASSIFRTGNYEQYF.

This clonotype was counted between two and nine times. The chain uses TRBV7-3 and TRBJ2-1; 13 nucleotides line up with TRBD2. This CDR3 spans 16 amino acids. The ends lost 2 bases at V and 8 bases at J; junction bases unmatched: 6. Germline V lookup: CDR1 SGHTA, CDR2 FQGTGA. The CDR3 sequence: CASSLSSGTSGDEQFF. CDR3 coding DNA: TGTGCCAGCAGCTTATCGTCCGGGACTAGCGGGGATGAGCAGTTCTTC. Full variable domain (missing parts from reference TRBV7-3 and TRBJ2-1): GAGVSQTPSNKVTEKGKYVELRCDPISGHTALYWYRQSLGQGPEFLIYFQGTGAADDSGLPNDRFFAVRPEGSVSTLKIQRTERGDSAVYLCASSLSSGTSGDEQFFGPGTRLTVL.

The CDR3 DNA follows: TGTGCCAGTAGTATAGGACTAGCATATGAGCAGTTCTTC. Its protein is CASSIGLAYEQFF. V usage is TRBV19 and J usage is TRBJ2-1; 7 bases are shared with TRBD2. CDR3 size: 13 residues. Germline CDR1 and CDR2: LNHDA and SQIVND (reference sequence). J gave up 8 bases and V 1 base, and 2 bases lay outside the gene matches.

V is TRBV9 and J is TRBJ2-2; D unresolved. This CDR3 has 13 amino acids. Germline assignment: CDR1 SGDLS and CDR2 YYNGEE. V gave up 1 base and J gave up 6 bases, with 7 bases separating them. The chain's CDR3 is CASSVIPAGELFF. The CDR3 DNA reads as TGTGCCAGCAGCGTAATTCCCGCCGGGGAGCTGTTTTTT.

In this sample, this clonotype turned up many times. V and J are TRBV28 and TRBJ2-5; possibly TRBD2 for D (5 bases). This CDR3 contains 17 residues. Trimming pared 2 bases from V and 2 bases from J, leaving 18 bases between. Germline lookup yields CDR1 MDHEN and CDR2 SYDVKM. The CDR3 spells CASSLASRAGGQETQYF. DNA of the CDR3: TGTGCCAGCAGTTTAGCCTCCCGGGCAGGAGGTCAAGAGACCCAGTACTTC.

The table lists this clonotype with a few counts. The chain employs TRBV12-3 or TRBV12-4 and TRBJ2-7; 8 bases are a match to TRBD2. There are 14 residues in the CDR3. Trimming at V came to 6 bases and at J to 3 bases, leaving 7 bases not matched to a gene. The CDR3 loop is CASSLAGPIYEQYF. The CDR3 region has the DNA TGTGCCAGCAGCCTAGCGGGCCCGATCTACGAGCAGTACTTC.

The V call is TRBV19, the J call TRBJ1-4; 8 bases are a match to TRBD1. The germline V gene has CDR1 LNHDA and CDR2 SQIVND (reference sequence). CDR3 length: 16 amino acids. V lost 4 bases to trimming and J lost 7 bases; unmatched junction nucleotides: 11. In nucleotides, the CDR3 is TGTGCCAGTAGTAATTCGCAGGGGGCCGCGGGTGAAAAACTGTTTTTT. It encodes CASSNSQGAAGEKLFF.

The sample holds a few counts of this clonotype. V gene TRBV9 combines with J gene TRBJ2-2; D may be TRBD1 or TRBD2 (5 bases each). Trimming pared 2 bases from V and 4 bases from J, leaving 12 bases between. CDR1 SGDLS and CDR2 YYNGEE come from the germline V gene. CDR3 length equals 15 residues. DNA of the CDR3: TGTGCCAGCAGCGTGGGGGAAGGGACCACCGGGGAGCTGTTTTTT. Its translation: CASSVGEGTTGELFF.

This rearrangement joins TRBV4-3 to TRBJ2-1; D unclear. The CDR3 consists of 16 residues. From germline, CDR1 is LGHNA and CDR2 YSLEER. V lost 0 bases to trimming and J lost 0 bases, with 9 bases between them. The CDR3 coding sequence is TGCGCCAGCAGCCAAGATGTCGCGGTCTCCTACAATGAGCAGTTCTTC. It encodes CASSQDVAVSYNEQFF.

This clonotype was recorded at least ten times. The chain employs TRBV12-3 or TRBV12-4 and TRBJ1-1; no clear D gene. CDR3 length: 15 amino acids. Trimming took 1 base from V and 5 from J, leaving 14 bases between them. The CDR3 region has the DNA TGTGCCAGCAGTTTAGGGGTTTTTATGGCGACTGAAGCTTTCTTT. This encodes CASSLGVFMATEAFF.

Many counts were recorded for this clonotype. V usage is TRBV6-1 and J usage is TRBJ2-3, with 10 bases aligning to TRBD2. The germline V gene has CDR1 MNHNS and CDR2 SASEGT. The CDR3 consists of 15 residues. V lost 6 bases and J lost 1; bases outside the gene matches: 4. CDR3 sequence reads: CASRRLAGRTDTQYF. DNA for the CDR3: TGTGCCAGCAGAAGACTAGCGGGTCGCACAGATACGCAGTATTTT.

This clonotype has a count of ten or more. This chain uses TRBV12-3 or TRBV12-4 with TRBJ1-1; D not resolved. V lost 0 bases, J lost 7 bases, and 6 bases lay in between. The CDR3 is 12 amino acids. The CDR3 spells CASSLASGEAFF. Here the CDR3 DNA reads TGTGCCAGCAGTTTAGCGTCTGGTGAAGCTTTCTTT.

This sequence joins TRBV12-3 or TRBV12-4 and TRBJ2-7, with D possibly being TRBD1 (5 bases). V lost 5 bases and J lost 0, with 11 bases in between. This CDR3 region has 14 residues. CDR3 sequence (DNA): TGTGCCAGCAGTATGGACAAGACCTCCTACGAGCAGTACTTC. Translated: CASSMDKTSYEQYF.

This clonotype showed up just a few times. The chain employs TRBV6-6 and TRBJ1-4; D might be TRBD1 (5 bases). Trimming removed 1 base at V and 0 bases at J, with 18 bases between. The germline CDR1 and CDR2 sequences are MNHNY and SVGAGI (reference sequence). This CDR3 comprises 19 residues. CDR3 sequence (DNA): TGTGCCAGCAGTTACTTGTCGGGTAGGGGTAGCTCAACTAATGAAAAACTGTTTTTT. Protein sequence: CASSYLSGRGSSTNEKLFF.

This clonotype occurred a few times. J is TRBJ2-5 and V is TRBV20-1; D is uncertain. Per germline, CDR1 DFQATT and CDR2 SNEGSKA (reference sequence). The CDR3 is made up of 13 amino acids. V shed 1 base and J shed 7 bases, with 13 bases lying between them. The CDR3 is CSARGSRWGTQYF. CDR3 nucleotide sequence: TGCAGTGCTAGAGGCTCGAGGTGGGGGACCCAGTACTTC.

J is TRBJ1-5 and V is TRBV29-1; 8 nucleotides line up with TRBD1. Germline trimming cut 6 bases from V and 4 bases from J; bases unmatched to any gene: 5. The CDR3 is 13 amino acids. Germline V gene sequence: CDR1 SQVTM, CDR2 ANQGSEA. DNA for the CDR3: TGCAGCGTCGACAGGGGTGATAATCAGCCCCAGCATTTT. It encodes CSVDRGDNQPQHF.

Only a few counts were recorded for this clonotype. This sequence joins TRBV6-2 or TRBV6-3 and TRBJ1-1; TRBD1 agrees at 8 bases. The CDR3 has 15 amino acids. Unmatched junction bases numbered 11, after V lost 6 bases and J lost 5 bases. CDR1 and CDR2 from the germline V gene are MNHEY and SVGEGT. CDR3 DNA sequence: TGTGCCAGCAGGTATTACATCGGACAGGGAACTGAAGCTTTCTTT. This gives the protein CASRYYIGQGTEAFF.

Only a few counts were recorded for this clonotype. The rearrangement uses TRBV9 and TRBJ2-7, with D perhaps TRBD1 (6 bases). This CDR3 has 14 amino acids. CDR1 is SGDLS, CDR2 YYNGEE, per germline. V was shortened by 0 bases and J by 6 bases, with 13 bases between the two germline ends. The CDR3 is CASSVGTEGGEQYF. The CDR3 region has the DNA TGTGCCAGCAGCGTAGGGACAGAAGGTGGCGAGCAGTACTTC. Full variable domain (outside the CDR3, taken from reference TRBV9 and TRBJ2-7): DSGVTQTPKHLITATGQRVTLRCSPRSGDLSVYWYQQSLDQGLQFLIQYYNGEERAKGNILERFSAQQFPDLHSELNLSSLELGDSALYFCASSVGTEGGEQYFGPGTRLTVT.

CDR3 residues: CASSLRGLAGGTYEQYF. The CDR3 DNA reads TGTGCCAGCAGTTTAAGGGGACTAGCGGGAGGAACCTACGAGCAGTACTTC. The chain couples TRBV27 to TRBJ2-7; 15 bases are shared with TRBD2. From germline, CDR1 is MNHEY and CDR2 SMNVEV (reference sequence). V shed 2 bases and J 2 bases; nucleotides not matched to a gene: 4. The CDR3 is 17 residues long.

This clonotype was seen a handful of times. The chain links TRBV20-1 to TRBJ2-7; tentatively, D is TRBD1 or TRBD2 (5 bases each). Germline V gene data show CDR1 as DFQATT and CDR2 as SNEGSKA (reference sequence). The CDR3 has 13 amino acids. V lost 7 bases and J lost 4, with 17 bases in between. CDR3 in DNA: TGCAGTGGGGGCTCCGGGGTTCGTTACGAGCAGTACTTC. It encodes CSGGSGVRYEQYF.

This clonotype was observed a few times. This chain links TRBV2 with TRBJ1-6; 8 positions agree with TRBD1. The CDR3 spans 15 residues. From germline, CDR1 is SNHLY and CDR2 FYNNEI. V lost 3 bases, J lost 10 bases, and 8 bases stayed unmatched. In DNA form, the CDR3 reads TGTGCCAGCAGTGAGGGAGGACAGGGAGTCTCACCCCTCCACTTT. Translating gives CASSEGGQGVSPLHF.

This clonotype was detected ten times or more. CDR3 amino acids: CASSYRPHYEQYF. In DNA, the CDR3 is TGTGCCAGCAGTTACCGTCCGCACTACGAGCAGTACTTC. The chain couples TRBV6-5 to TRBJ2-7; the D is unclear. This CDR3 is 13 amino acids long. Germline V gene data show CDR1 as MNHEY and CDR2 as SVGAGI. The germline V and J ends were trimmed by 2 bases and 3 bases, with 8 bases remaining between them.

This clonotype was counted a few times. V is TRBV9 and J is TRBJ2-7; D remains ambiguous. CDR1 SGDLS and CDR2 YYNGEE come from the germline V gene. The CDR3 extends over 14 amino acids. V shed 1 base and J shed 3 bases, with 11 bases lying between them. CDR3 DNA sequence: TGTGCCAGCAGCGTATCTAGTAATAGCTACGAGCAGTACTTC. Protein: CASSVSSNSYEQYF.